These 13 T cell receptor beta chains originate from one sample sequenced in a study of T cell responses to AZD1222 COVID-19 vaccine. Generated by immunoSEQ multiplex PCR, the TCRdb table keeps only in-frame clones and is missing some. The table records roughly 150,000 clones, around 85% of them present only once. The source material was peripheral blood, sampled on day 0 of AZD1222 vaccination. These receptors came from an adult in good health.

DNA of the CDR3: TGTGCCAGCAGCTCTTTAGCGGGACCCTACGAGCAGTACTTC. Residues: CASSSLAGPYEQYF. The chain is built from TRBV7-9 and TRBJ2-7; 8 bases match TRBD2. V shed 4 bases and J 2 bases; nucleotides not matched to a gene: 4. The germline CDR1 and CDR2 sequences are SEHNR and FQNEAQ (reference sequence). The CDR3 is 14 residues long.

V gene TRBV7-6 combines with J gene TRBJ2-6; TRBD1 agrees at 9 bases. In germline, CDR1 is SGHVS, CDR2 FNYEAQ. The CDR3 has 18 residues. The junction had 7 bases not matched to a gene; V was cut back by 4 bases and J by 0 bases. CDR3 in amino acids: CASSSSGTGSSGANVLTF. The CDR3 nucleotides are TGTGCCAGCAGCTCCTCCGGGACAGGGAGCTCTGGGGCCAACGTCCTGACTTTC.

CDR3 sequence: CASSFPTGNGYTF. The CDR3 DNA reads as TGTGCCAGCAGTTTTCCGACAGGGAATGGCTACACCTTC. This chain joins TRBV27 and TRBJ1-2; 7 bases map to TRBD1. J was trimmed by 6 bases and V by 3 bases; bases with no gene match: 4. The CDR3 runs 13 residues. Germline assignment: CDR1 MNHEY and CDR2 SMNVEV (reference sequence).

The J gene is TRBJ2-2, the V gene TRBV3-1 (or the pseudogene TRBV3-2); D gene uncertain. The ends were cut back, 0 bases at V and 5 bases at J, with 7 bases in the middle. The CDR3 loop spans 14 amino acids. The germline CDR1 and CDR2 sequences are LGHDT and YNNKEL (reference sequence). CDR3 protein: CASSQDLNTGELFF. In DNA, the CDR3 is TGTGCCAGCAGCCAAGATTTGAATACCGGGGAGCTGTTTTTT.

J is TRBJ1-4 and V is TRBV9, with a weak D call TRBD1 (6 bases). This CDR3 spans 18 amino acids. Germline V gene data show CDR1 as SGDLS and CDR2 as YYNGEE. With 0 bases removed from V and 4 bases from J, the gap between germline ends came to 19 bases. CDR3 loop: CASSVGIKEDSFNEKLFF. The DNA for the CDR3 is TGTGCCAGCAGCGTAGGTATTAAGGAGGACAGTTTTAATGAAAAACTGTTTTTT.

This sequence joins TRBV10-1 and TRBJ2-1, with TRBD1 matching 8 bases. V was pared by 0 bases and J by 5 bases, with 9 bases of the junction left unmatched. CDR1 is WNHNN, CDR2 SYGVQD, per germline (reference sequence). This CDR3 has 17 amino acids. CDR3 DNA: TGCGCCAGCAGTGAGTCGAAGCGCGGACAGGGCCACAATGAGCAGTTCTTC. Amino acid sequence: CASSESKRGQGHNEQFF.

The CDR3 region has the DNA TGTGCCAGCAGTTGGGACACCGCGAATGAAAAACTGTTTTTT. Translating it yields CASSWDTANEKLFF. V gene TRBV6-5 combines with J gene TRBJ1-4; D possibly corresponds to TRBD1 (6 bases). CDR1 MNHEY and CDR2 SVGAGI come from the germline V gene. V dropped 4 bases and J dropped 5 bases, with 11 bases sitting between them. CDR3 length equals 14 residues.

This chain links TRBV27 with TRBJ2-2; D call uncertain. The germline V gene has CDR1 MNHEY and CDR2 SMNVEV (reference sequence). The CDR3 is made up of 15 amino acids. Trimming took 5 bases from V and 0 from J, leaving 10 bases between them. Here the CDR3 reads CASSIETPNTGELFF. DNA for the CDR3: TGTGCCAGCAGTATTGAGACACCGAACACCGGGGAGCTGTTTTTT.

The chain employs TRBV4-2 and TRBJ2-7; D may be TRBD1 (6 bases). Between the trimmed V and J ends, which lost 0 bases and 0 bases, there was a span of 9 bases. The CDR3 is 15 residues long. Germline assignment: CDR1 LGHNA and CDR2 YNFKEQ. The CDR3 coding sequence is TGTGCCAGCAGCCAAGAGGGGGCAGTCTCCTACGAGCAGTACTTC. Protein product: CASSQEGAVSYEQYF.

The chain recombines TRBV5-4 with TRBJ2-7, with D tentatively TRBD1 (5 bases). Trimming took off 4 bases at V and 0 bases at J, with 14 bases between the two ends. The CDR3 is 15 amino acids. Germline CDR1 reads SGHNT; CDR2 reads YYREEE (reference sequence). As DNA, the CDR3 is TGTGCCAGCAGCCAGGGCCAGGTTAGCTCCTACGAGCAGTACTTC. Protein product: CASSQGQVSSYEQYF.

In this sample, this clone turned up many times. An end of the junction differs from the germline gene, which may be a read error. V gene TRBV5-4 combines with J gene TRBJ2-7, with D maybe TRBD2 (6 bases). The germline CDR1 and CDR2 sequences are SGHNT and YYREEE (reference sequence). The CDR3 has 16 amino acids. The CDR3 protein is CASSLAGGPPSDEQYF. As DNA, the CDR3 is TGTGCCAGCAGCTTGGCCGGGGGTCCTCCCTCCGACGAGCAGTACTTC. The full variable domain, rest sourced from reference TRBV5-4 and TRBJ2-7, is ETGVTQSPTHLIKTRGQQVTLRCSSQSGHNTVSWYQQALGQGPQFIFQYYREEENGRGNFPPRFSGLQFPNYSSELNVNALELDDSALYLCASSLAGGPPSDEQYFGPGTRLTVT.

The DNA of the CDR3 is TGTGCCAGTAGCCGGGACGGCGATCAGCCCCAGCATTTT. Translated, it gives CASSRDGDQPQHF. V is TRBV19 and J is TRBJ1-5; possibly TRBD1 for D (5 bases). In germline, CDR1 is LNHDA, CDR2 SQIVND (reference sequence). The CDR3 spans 13 residues. V was pared by 6 bases and J by 5 bases, with 11 bases between.

This clone was seen once. The V gene is TRBV6-5, the J gene TRBJ1-3; a weak D match, TRBD1 (5 bases). The V gene lost 4 bases and the J gene lost 2 bases, with 12 bases spanning the gap. This CDR3 is built from 15 residues. The V gene's germline CDR1 is MNHEY and CDR2 SVGAGI. The CDR3 sequence: CASSFSGSTGNTIYF. In DNA form, the CDR3 reads TGTGCCAGCAGTTTCTCAGGGTCTACTGGAAACACCATATATTTT.